Below are 30 T cell receptor beta chains sequenced from a single sample in a study of T cells in localized non-small cell lung cancer. Produced via immunoSEQ multiplex PCR; TCRdb's table is partial and in-frame only. The data show 2,500 to 3,000 clones, 20% to 30% seen once. The sample in question was normal lung tissue next to the tumor, obtained before any cancer treatment. The receptor source for this set is a male donor aged 60 or over with stage II lung adenocarcinoma.

This clone is medium-sized (0.01 to 0.1%) within its sample. The rearrangement links TRBV6-8 to TRBJ2-1; possible D gene TRBD2, 5 bases. The V end lost 6 bases, the J end lost 7 bases, and 19 bases lay between the germline ends. Germline V CDR1 and CDR2: MNHGY, SAAAGT. The CDR3 is 15 amino acids. In DNA, the CDR3 is TGTGCCAGCAGCCGCGGGTCTAGAGGTCGTAATGAGCAGTTCTTC. Translating gives CASSRGSRGRNEQFF.

The table lists this clone with a few counts. This same CDR3 is encoded by further DNA sequences in the sample. The gene calls are TRBV19 and TRBJ2-5, with D uncertain. The CDR3 runs to 13 residues. CDR1 is LNHDA and CDR2 is SQIVND in the germline V gene (reference sequence). V was pared by 3 bases and J by 2 bases, with 7 bases between. In nucleotides, the CDR3 is TGTGCCAGTAGTATCCGCCAACAAGAGACCCAGTACTTC. This codes for CASSIRQQETQYF.

The rearrangement uses TRBV6-1 and TRBJ2-7, with 8 bases lining up with TRBD2. This CDR3 comprises 17 residues. V trimming: 1 base; J trimming: 6 bases; junction bases outside the gene matches: 14. Germline V gives CDR1 MNHNS, CDR2 SASEGT. The CDR3 coding sequence is TGTGCCAGCAGTGAAGGCGGGGCGGGACTAGGCGCGGCCGAGCAGTACTTC. As protein: CASSEGGAGLGAAEQYF.

Only a few counts were recorded for this clone. One end of the junction is discordant with germline, which a read error may explain. J is TRBJ2-5 and V is TRBV6-8, with 10 bases fitting TRBD2. This CDR3 has 14 amino acids. The germline gives CDR1 MNHGY, CDR2 SAAAGT. The CDR3 spells CVSNLAGVSETQYF. The CDR3 DNA follows: TGTGTCAGCAATCTAGCGGGGGTTTCGGAGACCCAGTACTTC.

This clone was seen only a few times. The chain links TRBV4-1 to TRBJ1-4, with D perhaps TRBD1 (5 bases). Germline V gene sequence: CDR1 MGHRA, CDR2 YSYEKL. There are 16 residues in the CDR3. V was clipped by 0 bases and J by 0 bases, with 8 bases between them. CDR3 in amino acids: CASSQEARATNEKLFF. CDR3 bases: TGCGCCAGCAGCCAAGAGGCCAGGGCAACTAATGAAAAACTGTTTTTT.

This clone was counted only a few times. The chain combines TRBV11-3 with TRBJ2-1, with 13 bases that match TRBD2. The CDR3 covers 17 residues. J lost 9 bases, V lost 2 bases, and 10 bases had no gene match. CDR1 is SGHNT and CDR2 is YENEEA in the germline V gene. CDR3 nucleotides: TGTGCCAGCAGCTTACGTTTTCGGGGACTAGCGGGGACTGAGCAGTTCTTC. This codes for CASSLRFRGLAGTEQFF.

This chain links TRBV10-1 with TRBJ2-5; D gene unclear. Germline loops: CDR1 WNHNN, CDR2 SYGVQD (reference sequence). V was pared by 0 bases and J by 5 bases, with 13 bases between. The CDR3 consists of 15 residues. In DNA form, the CDR3 reads TGCGCCAGCAGTGAGTCGACTCAGCTGGGGGAGACCCAGTACTTC. Its translation: CASSESTQLGETQYF.

The chain joins TRBV30 to TRBJ2-4; 7 bases align to TRBD1. In germline, CDR1 is GTSNPN, CDR2 SVGIG (reference sequence). There are 16 residues in the CDR3. V lost 2 bases and J lost 3; bases outside the gene matches: 10. This chain's CDR3 is CAWSLTGESGKNIQYF. DNA of the CDR3: TGTGCCTGGAGTCTTACAGGGGAGTCTGGCAAAAACATTCAGTACTTC.

The J gene is TRBJ2-7, the V gene TRBV18, with D perhaps TRBD1 (5 bases). The CDR3 is made up of 12 amino acids. The germline V gene encodes CDR1 KGHSH and CDR2 LQKENI. Deletions cut 3 bases from V and 5 bases from J, with 8 bases between. CDR3 coding DNA: TGTGCCAGCTCACCGGGGCAAAACGAGCAGTACTTC. This codes for CASSPGQNEQYF.

V gene TRBV6-8 combines with J gene TRBJ2-3, with 7 bases matching TRBD2. The V gene's germline CDR1 is MNHGY and CDR2 SAAAGT. Trimming at V came to 3 bases and at J to 5 bases, leaving 8 bases not matched to a gene. The CDR3 loop spans 15 amino acids. The DNA of the CDR3 is TGTGCCAGCAGTTATCGGGCGGGGGAGGGAGATACGCAGTATTTT. Its protein is CASSYRAGEGDTQYF.

In this sample, this clone turned up a few times. The chain employs TRBV11-3 and TRBJ2-2, with 9 bases fitting TRBD1. The length of the CDR3 is 16 residues. Per the germline V gene, CDR1 is SGHNT and CDR2 is YENEEA. Germline trimming cut 7 bases from V and 7 bases from J; bases unmatched to any gene: 13. Here the CDR3 reads CASTQPRTGAFGELFF. The CDR3 DNA follows: TGTGCCAGCACCCAACCCAGGACAGGGGCGTTCGGGGAGCTGTTTTTT.

This clone was seen once. The genes are TRBV10-2 and TRBJ1-3; TRBD1 is a possible D gene (6 bases). Germline values: CDR1 WSHSY, CDR2 SAAADI. With 3 bases removed from V and 0 bases from J, the gap between germline ends came to 9 bases. CDR3 size: 15 residues. The CDR3 DNA is TGCGCCAGCAGTGATGGACAGTTCTCTGGAAACACCATATATTTT. Translating gives CASSDGQFSGNTIYF.

This clone was seen a few times. The V gene is TRBV15, the J gene TRBJ2-1; 9 bases fit TRBD2. Germline lookup yields CDR1 LNHNV and CDR2 YYDKDF (reference sequence). There are 15 residues in the CDR3. Trimming removed 2 bases from V and 8 bases from J; junction bases left unmatched: 7. CDR3 loop: CATSRFSGRGYEQFF. The CDR3 DNA is TGTGCCACCAGCAGATTTAGCGGGAGAGGTTATGAGCAGTTCTTC.

This clone was found a few times. The genes are TRBV18 and TRBJ1-5; a possible D gene is TRBD1 (5 bases). The germline gives CDR1 KGHSH, CDR2 LQKENI. V lost 2 bases to trimming and J lost 8 bases, with 13 bases between them. This CDR3 spans 14 amino acids. Here the CDR3 reads CASSPDNGGKPQHF. DNA for the CDR3: TGTGCCAGCTCACCAGACAATGGGGGTAAGCCCCAGCATTTT.

Relative to its sample, this clone is medium-sized. The rearrangement links TRBV6-8 to TRBJ2-7; possible D gene TRBD1, 5 bases. Trimming shortened V by 2 bases and J by 6 bases, and 20 bases separated the two germline ends. Germline CDR1 MNHGY, CDR2 SAAAGT. CDR3 length: 16 amino acids. CDR3 coding DNA: TGTGCCAGCAGTTACCAGGCCCAGGGTTGGGGTGGCGAGCAGTACTTC. As protein: CASSYQAQGWGGEQYF.

This clone was seen more than once but under ten times. The chain recombines TRBV30 with TRBJ1-2, with D possibly being TRBD1 (5 bases). This CDR3 has 13 amino acids. Per the germline V gene, CDR1 is GTSNPN and CDR2 is SVGIG (reference sequence). Trimming took 2 bases from V and 6 from J, leaving 13 bases between them. The CDR3 reads CAWSPGLGDGYTF. The DNA for the CDR3 is TGTGCCTGGAGTCCAGGGCTTGGGGATGGCTACACCTTC.

The genes are TRBV25-1 and TRBJ2-1; no reliable D call. The germline V gene has CDR1 MGHDK and CDR2 SYGVNS. The V gene lost 1 base and the J gene lost 7 bases, with 5 bases spanning the gap. The CDR3 sequence is 12 residues long. For the CDR3, the DNA is TGTGCCAGCAGTGAATCCGTTAATGAGCAGTTCTTC. It codes for CASSESVNEQFF.

By its share, this clone is large. Additional DNA sequences in this sample encode the identical CDR3. The rearrangement links TRBV30 to TRBJ2-7; perhaps D is TRBD1 or TRBD2 (5 bases each). The CDR3 is 14 amino acids. The V gene lost 2 bases and the J gene lost 2 bases, with 13 bases spanning the gap. Germline CDR1 GTSNPN, CDR2 SVGIG (reference sequence). CDR3 in DNA: TGTGCCTGGAGTCCCGGGACGGTGACCTACGAGCAGTACTTC. Residues: CAWSPGTVTYEQYF.

This clone was found a few times. The chain carries TRBV11-3 and TRBJ2-5; D is unclear. The CDR3 contains 15 residues. Trimming pared 5 bases from V and 0 bases from J, leaving 13 bases between. The V gene's germline CDR1 is SGHNT and CDR2 YENEEA. The CDR3: CASSPGRMYQETQYF. In DNA, the CDR3 is TGTGCCAGCAGCCCAGGCAGGATGTACCAAGAGACCCAGTACTTC.

This clone was detected only a few times. The chain recombines TRBV11-3 with TRBJ2-3, with D unclear. CDR3 length: 15 amino acids. The germline CDR1 and CDR2 sequences are SGHNT and YENEEA. The ends were cut back, 7 bases at V and 0 bases at J, with 14 bases in the middle. The CDR3 bases are TGTGCCAGCAATTCCGTTCCCAGGAGCACAGATACGCAGTATTTT. Its protein product is CASNSVPRSTDTQYF.

This clone is labeled medium-sized. This chain links TRBV11-3 with TRBJ2-5; 8 nucleotides agree with TRBD1. J lost 1 base, V lost 5 bases, and 6 bases had no gene match. The CDR3 extends over 15 amino acids. Germline CDR1 reads SGHNT; CDR2 reads YENEEA. The DNA for the CDR3 is TGTGCCAGCAGCAACCGGGACAGGCCCCAAGAGACCCAGTACTTC. Protein: CASSNRDRPQETQYF.

The J gene is TRBJ2-1, the V gene TRBV9, with D unresolved. This CDR3 contains 15 residues. V lost 5 bases and J 7 bases, leaving 19 bases between the germline ends. The germline V gene has CDR1 SGDLS and CDR2 YYNGEE. The CDR3 loop is CASSEYTAEHNEQFF. Here the CDR3 DNA reads TGTGCCAGCAGTGAATACACCGCCGAACATAATGAGCAGTTCTTC.

The V gene is TRBV28, the J gene TRBJ2-5; D perhaps matches TRBD1 (5 bases). In germline, CDR1 is MDHEN, CDR2 SYDVKM. Trimming shortened V by 3 bases and J by 1 base, and 15 bases separated the two germline ends. This CDR3 spans 16 amino acids. For the CDR3, the DNA is TGTGCCAGCAGTTTGGGTCCGACAGACTTCCAAGAGACCCAGTACTTC. Protein: CASSLGPTDFQETQYF.

This clone was detected only a few times. The chain carries TRBV23-1 and TRBJ2-7; D ambiguous. TRBV23-1 is annotated as an ORF whose role is uncertain. CDR3 size: 17 residues. V lost 2 bases, J lost 1 base, and 18 bases lay in between. Written as DNA, the CDR3 is TGCGCCAGCAGTCAAGGAAGTGTTGAGGCCTCATCCTACGAGCAGTACTTC. It translates to CASSQGSVEASSYEQYF.

The gene calls are TRBV7-2 and TRBJ2-1; D is possibly TRBD2 (5 bases). Trimming removed 0 bases at V and 7 bases at J, with 7 bases between. This CDR3 is built from 13 residues. Looked up from germline, CDR1 is SGHTA and CDR2 is FQGNSA. Here the CDR3 DNA reads TGTGCCAGCAGCTTAGCGTCGGGGAATGAGCAGTTCTTC. Translation: CASSLASGNEQFF.

This chain connects TRBV19 to TRBJ2-3; a possible D gene is TRBD1 (6 bases). The ends were cut back, 0 bases at V and 6 bases at J, with 19 bases in the middle. This CDR3 is built from 17 residues. From germline, CDR1 is LNHDA and CDR2 SQIVND (reference sequence). The CDR3 loop reads CASSIDKRSGDWDTQYF. CDR3 nucleotides: TGTGCCAGTAGTATAGATAAGCGGTCAGGGGATTGGGATACGCAGTATTTT.

This clone was recorded a few times. This chain uses TRBV6-8 with TRBJ2-7, with D possibly being TRBD2 (7 bases). V was trimmed by 6 bases and J by 2 bases, leaving 26 bases between them. The CDR3 contains 18 residues. Per the germline V gene, CDR1 is MNHGY and CDR2 is SAAAGT. DNA for the CDR3: TGTGCCAGCAGCCCCATCGCCCTAAGCGGGGACACCACCTACGAGCAGTACTTC. Its protein is CASSPIALSGDTTYEQYF.

This clone was detected ten times or more. This sequence joins TRBV9 and TRBJ1-6; D uncertain. There are 16 residues in the CDR3. The germline gives CDR1 SGDLS, CDR2 YYNGEE. Trimming removed 4 bases from V and 6 bases from J, with 17 bases in between. CDR3 DNA: TGTGCCAGCAGCACTAGAAGCGTAAGCGGTAATTCACCCCTCCACTTT. Protein product: CASSTRSVSGNSPLHF.

This chain's CDR3 is CASSFGGYGNTIYF. CDR3 DNA: TGTGCCAGCAGCTTCGGGGGGTATGGAAACACCATATATTTT. The rearrangement links TRBV11-3 to TRBJ1-3; maybe TRBD1 (5 bases). V lost 3 bases and J 3 bases, leaving 9 bases between the germline ends. The CDR3 is 14 amino acids. Germline V CDR1 and CDR2: SGHNT, YENEEA.

This clone has a handful of counts. This chain uses TRBV7-1 with TRBJ2-2, with TRBD2 identical over 7 bases. TRBV7-1 is reported as an ORF; its role is uncertain. The CDR3 spans 13 residues. Trimming at V came to 8 bases and at J to 7 bases, leaving 7 bases not matched to a gene. The CDR3 coding sequence is TGTGCCAGCGGGAGGGCCTCGGGCGGGGAGCTGTTTTTT. Protein: CASGRASGGELFF.